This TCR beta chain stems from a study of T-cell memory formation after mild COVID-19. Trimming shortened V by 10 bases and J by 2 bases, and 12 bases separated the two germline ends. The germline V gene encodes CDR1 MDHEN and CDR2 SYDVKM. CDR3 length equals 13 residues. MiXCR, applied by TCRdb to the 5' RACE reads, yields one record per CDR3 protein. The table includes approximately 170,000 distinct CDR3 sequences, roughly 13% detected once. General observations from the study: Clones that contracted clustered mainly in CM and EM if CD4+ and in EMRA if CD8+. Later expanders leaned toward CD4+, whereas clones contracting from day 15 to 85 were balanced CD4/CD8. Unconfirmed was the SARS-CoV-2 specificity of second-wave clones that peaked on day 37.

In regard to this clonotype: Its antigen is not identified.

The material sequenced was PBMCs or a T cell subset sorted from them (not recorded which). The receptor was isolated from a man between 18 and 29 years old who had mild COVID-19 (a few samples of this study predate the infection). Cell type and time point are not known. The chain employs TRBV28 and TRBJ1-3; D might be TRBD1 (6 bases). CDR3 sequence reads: CATLGTTGNTIYF. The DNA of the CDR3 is TGTGCCACCCTTGGGACAACTGGAAACACCATATATTTT.